This T cell receptor beta chain came from a study of PD-L1 blockade in urothelial cancer. Overall study context: Blood underwent analysis 3 weeks (second dose) and 6 weeks after treatment began.

Assay used: immunoSEQ multiplex PCR; TCRdb lists only in-frame clones, some missing. The table lists about 120,000 clones, around 88% of them singletons, with 2% to 2.5% in the top ten. Time point specified: peripheral blood 6 weeks after treatment start. This CDR3 is 13 amino acids long. In germline, CDR1 is SGHNT, CDR2 YYREEE (reference sequence). The V end lost 4 bases, the J end lost 1 base, and 8 bases lay between the germline ends. This clone was seen only a few times. The receptor was isolated from a man aged 45-65 years with urothelial cancer. The rearrangement uses TRBV5-4 and TRBJ1-1, with D tentatively TRBD1 (5 bases). Sequencing used PBMCs, obtained around atezolizumab (anti-PD-L1) treatment. The CDR3 sequence: CASSSTGNTEAFF. CDR3 nucleotides: TGTGCCAGCAGCAGTACAGGGAACACTGAAGCTTTCTTT.